This TCR beta chain was identified during a study of cytomegalovirus exposure and HLA in healthy donors. General study results and limits: Most CMV-associated TCR beta chains appeared HLA-restricted in a later analysis. A link between a missense DCLRE1C variant and TCR beta V- and J-gene trimming emerged from a later analysis.

For this clone: Its cognate antigen is unknown.

This CDR3 has 18 amino acids. Germline lookup yields CDR1 MDHEN and CDR2 SYDVKM. V shed 7 bases, J shed 2 bases, and the junction held 17 bases outside the gene matches. PCR employed 60 Vbeta and 13 Jbeta primers. Only in-frame clones appear in the TCRdb table, and some are missing; sequencing was by immunoSEQ multiplex PCR. Among around 150,000 clones listed, around 82% were seen once. The clonotype comes from a man aged 50 or older in good health and CMV-seropositive. The V gene is TRBV28, the J gene TRBJ1-5; TRBD1 aligns across 7 bases. Sequencing used PBMCs. This CDR3 reads CASKGADLTGRRNQPQHF. CDR3 bases: TGTGCCAGCAAGGGGGCCGACCTGACAGGGCGGCGCAATCAGCCCCAGCATTTT.